This is a list of T cell receptor beta chains from one sample in a study of blood T cell repertoires in COVID-19. Generated by immunoSEQ multiplex PCR, the TCRdb table keeps only in-frame clones and is missing some. The table shows 400,000 to 550,000 clones, with 85% to 90% occurring only once. Sequenced: peripheral blood. Every receptor here comes from a woman between 25 and 40 years old with acute or convalescent COVID-19. Each CDR3 is given with its conserved first and last residue. Each record gives: CDR3 length, D gene, clone size, J gene, V gene, CDR3 DNA, CDR3 protein. A D gene is named only where the DNA matches it firmly. Where a row states a size, it is once, few, many or the class of an expanded clone; other rows omit it.

cdr3_length: 11; d_call: TRBD1; clone_size: once; j_call: TRBJ1-1; v_call: TRBV29-1; cdr3_nt: TGCAGCGTCAGGGGGAGCACTGAAGCTTTCTTT; cdr3_aa: CSVRGSTEAFF
cdr3_length: 13; d_call: -; clone_size: -; j_call: TRBJ1-2; v_call: TRBV29-1; cdr3_nt: TGCAGCGTTGAAGCCGGGACTGTCCTTGGGTACACCTTC; cdr3_aa: CSVEAGTVLGYTF
cdr3_length: 17; d_call: -; clone_size: -; j_call: TRBJ2-2; v_call: TRBV19; cdr3_nt: TGTGCCAGTAGCCCACCCCCGTCCGACAGCGGGACCGGGGAGCTGTTTTTT; cdr3_aa: CASSPPPSDSGTGELFF
cdr3_length: 14; d_call: TRBD1; clone_size: -; j_call: TRBJ2-1; v_call: TRBV10-3; cdr3_nt: TGTGCCATCAGCCCGGGACAGGAATCCGATGAGCAGTTCTTC; cdr3_aa: CAISPGQESDEQFF
cdr3_length: 14; d_call: -; clone_size: -; j_call: TRBJ2-1; v_call: TRBV2; cdr3_nt: TGTGCCAGCATCGGAGCAGGCCCAGGGAATGAGCAGTTCTTC; cdr3_aa: CASIGAGPGNEQFF
cdr3_length: 15; d_call: -; clone_size: -; j_call: TRBJ1-2; v_call: TRBV21-1; cdr3_nt: TGTGCCAGCAGCAAAACACAGGGTGATCGATATGGCTACACCTTC; cdr3_aa: CASSKTQGDRYGYTF
cdr3_length: 14; d_call: TRBD1; clone_size: -; j_call: TRBJ1-1; v_call: TRBV2; cdr3_nt: TGTGCCAGCAGTGAGAGACAGGGTGGGATAGAAGCTTTCTTT; cdr3_aa: CASSERQGGIEAFF
cdr3_length: 17; d_call: TRBD1; clone_size: -; j_call: TRBJ1-1; v_call: TRBV27; cdr3_nt: TGTGCCAGCAGTTCCTGGACAGGGGAGGCGGAGAACACTGAAGCTTTCTTT; cdr3_aa: CASSSWTGEAENTEAFF
cdr3_length: 14; d_call: -; clone_size: -; j_call: TRBJ1-3; v_call: TRBV5-4; cdr3_nt: TGTGCCAGCAGCTGGGACACCTCTGGAAACACCATATATTTT; cdr3_aa: CASSWDTSGNTIYF
cdr3_length: 17; d_call: TRBD1; clone_size: -; j_call: TRBJ1-6; v_call: TRBV6-1; cdr3_nt: TGTGCCAGCAGTGTAGACAGGGACCTTCTCTATAATTCACCCCTCCACTTT; cdr3_aa: CASSVDRDLLYNSPLHF
cdr3_length: 13; d_call: -; clone_size: -; j_call: TRBJ2-1; v_call: TRBV3-1/TRBV3-2; cdr3_nt: TGTGCCAGCAGCCAAGACCCAAGTGATAGGCAGTTCTTC; cdr3_aa: CASSQDPSDRQFF
cdr3_length: 13; d_call: -; clone_size: -; j_call: TRBJ2-7; v_call: TRBV29-1; cdr3_nt: TGCAGCGCCGAAGGGGTAAGGATCGGCGAGCAGTACTTC; cdr3_aa: CSAEGVRIGEQYF